The 23 T cell receptor beta chains below all came from one sample that was sequenced in a study of blood T cell repertoires in COVID-19. Produced via immunoSEQ multiplex PCR; TCRdb's table is partial and in-frame only. Among about 170,000 clones listed, under 90% were seen once. The sequenced material came from peripheral blood. The receptor source for this set is a woman aged 80 or over with acute or convalescent COVID-19.

The chain couples TRBV6-5 to TRBJ2-2, with a weak D call TRBD1 (7 bases). With 6 bases removed from V and 4 bases from J, the gap between germline ends came to 12 bases. The germline gives CDR1 MNHEY, CDR2 SVGAGI. The length of the CDR3 is 14 residues. The CDR3 sequence is CASRPGGSTGELFF. The CDR3 nucleotides read TGTGCCAGCAGGCCAGGGGGGAGCACCGGGGAGCTGTTTTTT.

Here the CDR3 DNA reads TGTGCCATCAGTCTAAGTGGGACAGGGGGCGCCCGCGCCGGGGAGCTGTTTTTT. Translated, it gives CAISLSGTGGARAGELFF. The chain carries TRBV10-3 and TRBJ2-2, with 12 bases that match TRBD1. This CDR3 region has 18 residues. Germline assignment: CDR1 ENHRY and CDR2 SYGVKD. With V trimmed by 5 bases and J by 6 bases, 13 bases remained unmatched.

The J gene is TRBJ1-6, the V gene TRBV2; possibly TRBD1 for D (5 bases). The germline gives CDR1 SNHLY, CDR2 FYNNEI. Deletions cut 4 bases from V and 9 bases from J, with 13 bases between. This CDR3 is built from 14 residues. CDR3 sequence: CASSGWGISSPLHF. Written as DNA, the CDR3 is TGTGCCAGCAGTGGATGGGGCATCAGTTCACCCCTCCACTTT.

This clone was found once. The chain recombines TRBV3-1 (or the pseudogene TRBV3-2) with TRBJ2-1, with D possibly TRBD2 on 5 matching bases. Germline CDR1 LGHDT, CDR2 YNNKEL (reference sequence). The CDR3 loop spans 16 amino acids. V gave up 3 bases and J gave up 9 bases, with 21 bases separating them. The CDR3 here is CASSHPASSGSVEQFF. CDR3 DNA: TGTGCCAGCAGCCACCCAGCTTCCTCGGGTAGCGTTGAGCAGTTCTTC.

The chain employs TRBV30 and TRBJ1-1; D is ambiguous. Trimming removed 1 base from V and 3 bases from J, with 9 bases in between. The CDR3 has 13 amino acids. From germline, CDR1 is GTSNPN and CDR2 SVGIG (reference sequence). CDR3 nucleotides: TGTGCCTGGAGTGAGTCCGGGGACACTGAAGCTTTCTTT. Translation gives CAWSESGDTEAFF.

Worth noting for this clone: A read error may produce the germline difference seen at one junction end. The chain couples TRBV5-1 to TRBJ2-7; 7 bases are a match to TRBD2. This CDR3 is built from 15 residues. CDR1 is SGHRS and CDR2 is YFSETQ in the germline V gene. The CDR3 spells CASGLGRGTSYEQYF. CDR3 sequence (DNA): TGCGCCAGCGGCTTGGGGCGGGGGACCTCCTACGAGCAGTACTTC.

J is TRBJ1-5 and V is TRBV7-9; D possibly corresponds to TRBD1 (5 bases). The germline V gene encodes CDR1 SEHNR and CDR2 FQNEAQ (reference sequence). The CDR3 runs 17 residues. V gave up 1 base and J gave up 1 base, with 14 bases separating them. In DNA, the CDR3 is TGTGCCAGCAGCTTAGTATCACCCAAGGGGAGCAATCAGCCCCAGCATTTT. Translation: CASSLVSPKGSNQPQHF.

The chain combines TRBV7-9 with TRBJ2-6; D is unresolved. The CDR3 length is 16 residues. Trimming removed 1 base from V and 0 bases from J, with 7 bases in between. Germline-derived CDR1 and CDR2 are SEHNR and FQNEAQ (reference sequence). CDR3 region: CASSLGGNSGANVLTF. CDR3 nucleotide sequence: TGTGCCAGCAGCTTAGGAGGCAACTCTGGGGCCAACGTCCTGACTTTC.

The chain employs TRBV5-1 and TRBJ2-1; TRBD2 aligns across 9 bases. V lost 1 base and J lost 13; bases outside the gene matches: 9. The CDR3 is 14 amino acids. Germline CDR1 is SGHRS and CDR2 is YFSETQ. CDR3 amino acids: CASSLMGTSLGQFF. CDR3 coding DNA: TGCGCCAGCAGCTTGATGGGGACTAGCCTCGGACAGTTCTTC.

The V gene is TRBV28, the J gene TRBJ2-7; TRBD1 might be the D (6 bases). CDR3 length: 14 amino acids. Germline CDR1 and CDR2: MDHEN and SYDVKM. V was clipped by 5 bases and J by 3 bases, with 14 bases between them. The CDR3 protein is CASSIRTEVYEQYF. The CDR3 nucleotides are TGTGCCAGCAGTATCAGGACAGAAGTCTACGAGCAGTACTTC. Looking up the rest from reference TRBV28 and TRBJ2-7 gives the full variable domain: DVKVTQSSRYLVKRTGEKVFLECVQDMDHENMFWYRQDPGLGLRLIYFSYDVKMKEKGDIPEGYSVSREKKERFSLILESASTNQTSMYLCASSIRTEVYEQYFGPGTRLTVT.

The CDR3 reads CASSFQGGTEAFF. The CDR3 region has the DNA TGTGCCAGCAGCTTCCAGGGGGGCACTGAAGCTTTCTTT. The V gene is TRBV3-1 (or the pseudogene TRBV3-2), the J gene TRBJ1-1; 7 nucleotides match TRBD1. Trimming at V came to 5 bases and at J to 4 bases, leaving 4 bases not matched to a gene. This CDR3 contains 13 residues. Germline-derived CDR1 and CDR2 are LGHDT and YNNKEL (reference sequence).

The V gene is TRBV5-6, the J gene TRBJ2-2; TRBD2 might be the D (5 bases). V lost 1 base and J 7 bases, leaving 14 bases between the germline ends. The germline CDR1 and CDR2 sequences are SGHDT and YYEEEE. The CDR3 sequence is 15 residues long. CDR3 amino acids: CASSLTSGFSGELFF. CDR3 DNA sequence: TGTGCCAGCAGCTTGACTTCGGGGTTTAGCGGGGAGCTGTTTTTT.

The gene calls are TRBV7-6 and TRBJ2-3; 10 bases are shared with TRBD2. The CDR3 has 15 amino acids. CDR1 and CDR2 from the germline V gene are SGHVS and FNYEAQ. The junction had 4 bases not matched to a gene; V was cut back by 4 bases and J by 3 bases. CDR3 loop: CASSSPSGGTDTQYF. DNA of the CDR3: TGTGCCAGCAGCTCGCCTAGCGGGGGAACAGATACGCAGTATTTT.

This clone has just a few counts. V gene TRBV10-3 combines with J gene TRBJ2-1; 10 positions match TRBD1. The germline CDR1 and CDR2 sequences are ENHRY and SYGVKD. The CDR3 loop spans 14 amino acids. The V and J ends lost 9 bases and 6 bases, in that order; junction bases with no gene match: 8. CDR3 coding DNA: TGTGCCATGAAGGGGGACAGGGGATCCAATGAGCAGTTCTTC. As protein: CAMKGDRGSNEQFF.

The chain links TRBV4-3 to TRBJ2-5, with D hard to call. Germline V gives CDR1 LGHNA, CDR2 YSLEER. Trimming shortened V by 1 base and J by 1 base, and 7 bases separated the two germline ends. The CDR3 runs 14 residues. The CDR3 protein is CASSQAGFQETQYF. Here the CDR3 DNA reads TGCGCCAGCAGCCAAGCCGGGTTCCAAGAGACCCAGTACTTC.

The V gene is TRBV2, the J gene TRBJ1-6; 11 bases line up with TRBD1. V trimming: 6 bases; J trimming: 5 bases; junction bases outside the gene matches: 12. The length of the CDR3 is 18 residues. In germline, CDR1 is SNHLY, CDR2 FYNNEI. The CDR3 bases are TGTGCCAGCAGAGACGGACAGGGGGCGTTTCGCAATAATTCACCCCTCCACTTT. Translating it yields CASRDGQGAFRNNSPLHF.

The chain joins TRBV5-1 to TRBJ1-1, with D hard to call. This CDR3 spans 14 amino acids. The V and J ends lost 0 bases and 2 bases respectively, with 8 bases between them. Germline values: CDR1 SGHRS, CDR2 YFSETQ. The CDR3 here is CASSLENRNTEAFF. The CDR3 DNA reads TGCGCCAGCAGCTTGGAAAACAGAAACACTGAAGCTTTCTTT.

V usage is TRBV2 and J usage is TRBJ2-7, with D perhaps matching TRBD1 (6 bases). CDR3 length: 13 amino acids. Trimming took off 7 bases at V and 4 bases at J, with 14 bases between the two ends. Germline V CDR1 and CDR2: SNHLY, FYNNEI. The CDR3 nucleotides read TGTGCCAGCAACCGGGACACCAATTACGAGCAGTACTTC. Its translation is CASNRDTNYEQYF. Full variable domain (outside the CDR3, taken from reference TRBV2 and TRBJ2-7): EPEVTQTPSHQVTQMGQEVILRCVPISNHLYFYWYRQILGQKVEFLVSFYNNEISEKSEIFDDQFSVERPDGSNFTLKIRSTKLEDSAMYFCASNRDTNYEQYFGPGTRLTVT.

This chain joins TRBV28 and TRBJ2-3; 9 bases fit TRBD2. The CDR3 spans 15 residues. Per germline, CDR1 MDHEN and CDR2 SYDVKM. Germline trimming cut 5 bases from V and 3 bases from J; bases unmatched to any gene: 6. In DNA, the CDR3 is TGTGCCAGCAGTCGCTTACTAGCGGGTACAGATACGCAGTATTTT. Encoded protein: CASSRLLAGTDTQYF.

The V gene is TRBV5-1, the J gene TRBJ1-3; D gene uncertain. V lost 0 bases and J 2 bases, leaving 9 bases between the germline ends. The CDR3 contains 15 residues. The germline gives CDR1 SGHRS, CDR2 YFSETQ. The chain's CDR3 is CASSLDGRTGNTIYF. The CDR3 coding sequence is TGCGCCAGCAGCTTGGATGGGCGTACTGGAAACACCATATATTTT.

The V and J genes are TRBV29-1 and TRBJ2-1; 12 nucleotides align to TRBD2. The CDR3 runs to 14 residues. CDR1 is SQVTM, CDR2 ANQGSEA, per germline. The V and J ends lost 8 bases and 4 bases, in that order; junction bases with no gene match: 6. Written as DNA, the CDR3 is TGCAGCCTACGGACTAGCGGGATTTACAATGAGCAGTTCTTC. Translating it yields CSLRTSGIYNEQFF.

The rearrangement uses TRBV5-1 and TRBJ2-1; TRBD2 aligns across 8 bases. The CDR3 spans 14 residues. Germline V gene data show CDR1 as SGHRS and CDR2 as YFSETQ. With 6 bases clipped from V and 7 bases from J, the junction kept 9 bases outside the gene matches. The CDR3 region has the DNA TGCGCCAGCACCCCCCGACTAGCGAGAAATGAGCAGTTCTTC. Translated, it gives CASTPRLARNEQFF.

This chain joins TRBV29-1 and TRBJ1-3, with 9 bases that match TRBD1. The germline V gene has CDR1 SQVTM and CDR2 ANQGSEA. CDR3 size: 16 residues. J lost 2 bases, V lost 4 bases, and 9 bases had no gene match. This CDR3 reads CSVGSPQGATGNTIYF. In nucleotides, the CDR3 is TGCAGCGTTGGGTCCCCACAGGGGGCGACTGGAAACACCATATATTTT. The whole variable domain, filled in from reference TRBV29-1 and TRBJ1-3, reads SAVISQKPSRDICQRGTSLTIQCQVDSQVTMMFWYRQQPGQSLTLIATANQGSEATYESGFVIDKFPISRPNLTFSTLTVSNMSPEDSSIYLCSVGSPQGATGNTIYFGEGSWLTVV.